The TCR beta chain described here comes from a study of Graves' ophthalmopathy and Graves' hyperthyroidism (dated by TCRdb to the late 2010s). Some background on the complete study: Peripheral blood was collected at initial diagnosis, prior to any treatment. The study used signatures of the TCR beta repertoire to tell Graves' ophthalmopathy apart from Graves' hyperthyroidism and to predict which patients would progress to ophthalmopathy. In total, around 130 blood samples were TCR-sequenced: approximately 42 ophthalmopathy, about 75 hyperthyroidism and about 17 hyperthyroidism-to-ophthalmopathy patients. To explore V-J signatures distinguishing ophthalmopathy from hyperthyroidism, a discovery set of 100 patients (about 44 ophthalmopathy, about 57 stable hyperthyroidism) was enrolled. For independent validation, a separate cohort was made up of approximately 19 hyperthyroidism patients plus 17 patients who later progressed from hyperthyroidism to ophthalmopathy. In over 5 hyperthyroidism patients, the T-cell repertoires found in thyroid tissue were compared with those found in blood. Once sampling was done, hyperthyroidism patients were given methimazole at a starting dose of 30 mg daily, while ophthalmopathy patients were given high-dose intravenous methylprednisolone. The 100 discovery patients were randomly split 7:3 into training and test sets. The paper's findings and limits, for the study overall: Ophthalmopathy was separated from stable hyperthyroidism by the 13-signature model with roughly 87% sensitivity and just under 84% specificity in cross-validation and with 80%/75% in the test set. Sample size was not predetermined statistically, and investigators were not blinded to group allocation. In validation, the model predicted ophthalmopathy progression with more than 55% sensitivity and 72.22% specificity; approximately 12 predicted patients were CT-confirmed with GO in a median of approximately six months. Most of the expanded thyroid clonotypes with a frequency above 0.001 were also detected in blood, and it was suggested that the thyroid immune response may be reflected by blood repertoires.

A patient counted as having stable hyperthyroidism if there was no progression to ophthalmopathy within 18 months of follow-up. The hyperthyroidism patients were 18 to 65 years old and newly diagnosed, with a disease duration of less than 2 months. Patients with other autoimmune diseases, uncontrolled infections, pregnancy or lactation were excluded. Diagnosis was based on clinical symptoms, serum thyroxine, TRAb, thyroid ultrasound and orbital computed tomography. PBMCs were isolated from about 10 ml of fresh peripheral blood by Ficoll-Paque density gradient centrifugation. Trizol reagent was used to extract the total RNA, and its quality was then checked on an Agilent 2100 Bioanalyzer. For repertoire sequencing, the TCR beta CDR3 regions were amplified from RNA transcripts. A first-round RT-PCR used HTBI primers with the Qiagen OneStep RT-PCR kit, followed by a second-round multiplex PCR, size selection and purification. Libraries were sequenced on an Illumina HiSeq2000 using paired-end 100 bp reads. In the original analysis: Reads were processed with SOAPnuke, discarding reads with adapters, uncalled bases, mean Phred below 15, or no exact constant-primer or identifier match. COPE v1.2.5 was used to merge the high-quality paired reads. Each unique nucleotide sequence was defined as a clonotype, and clonotypes were aligned to IMGT TRB V, D and J references with MiTCR v1.1. Only V-J combinations with frequency above 0.0001 were analysed, covering around 99% of repertoires. For each V-J combination, a TCR clonal expansion and chaos score was defined as F50 clonal expansion divided by the chaos observed in the TCRdist matrix. Features were reduced by Welch's t-statistics and random forest to around 13 V-J combinations, which fed a naive Bayes classifier. The similarity between thyroid and blood repertoires was quantified using the Morisita-Horn index. The raw public data were reprocessed by TCRdb itself: fastp quality trimming at Q25, MiXCR clonotype calling, in-frame beta chains only. Each entry is one CDR3 protein sequence, shown with its most common DNA and genes. These V and J calls are TCRdb output, not the study's own analysis. The sample table records hundreds of thousands of distinct CDR3 sequences; roughly 20% of these occur just once. In total, the top ten clones hold roughly 6.9% of the sample.

Based on the germline V gene, the CDR1 and CDR2 sequences are SGHRS and YFSETQ. The CDR3 holds 15 amino acids from the cysteine to the phenylalanine. Only CDR3 DNA remains: 45 bases, in frame from the first base. Trimming takes 2 bases from V and 2 bases from J, and the germline ends sit 13 bases apart. This clonotype was counted many times. No antigen is known for it. Base-call qualities are not available, and no considerably larger clone is one nucleotide away. Sequenced sample: peripheral blood. The sequence was collected from a woman aged 18-29 years with stable Graves' hyperthyroidism. Some clones in this sample may be carry-over from other donors' samples. Donor details come from another sample of the same person, matched by shared clones. Here the chain combines TRBV5-1 and TRBJ1-2, with a tentative D gene TRBD1 over 6 matching bases. The nucleotide sequence is given as TGCGCCAGCAGCTTCTCCCCCGGACAGAACTATGGCTACACCTTC. The encoded protein is CASSFSPGQNYGYTF.